This is a list of T cell receptor beta chains from one sample in a study of T cells expressing NK-cell markers. TCRdb reanalyzed the 5' RACE reads and collapses them to one entry per CDR3 protein, without DNA. Its table records around 470,000 distinct CDR3 sequences. The sequenced sample consisted of blood T cells: a sorted CD56 or NKG2C T cell subset, CD4+ or CD8+ T cells, or bulk PBMC T cells (not recorded which). These receptors were taken from a woman between 50 and 59 years old in good health. Each CDR3 is given with its conserved first and last residue.

v_gene	j_gene	CDR3aa
TRBV4-2	TRBJ2-1	CASSQDWVREGLVFQFF
TRBV29-1	TRBJ2-1	CSVEGARPSSYNEQFF
TRBV20-1	TRBJ1-3	CSVWGTGNTIYF
TRBV3-1	TRBJ2-1	CASSQGTSANNEQFF
TRBV2	TRBJ2-3	CASSERGDRVVNTQYF
TRBV6-6	TRBJ1-2	CASSYRNQGSYGYTF
TRBV5-1	TRBJ2-5	CASSTRLAGVVETQYF
TRBV14	TRBJ2-1	CASSGWSGYNEQFF
TRBV10-2	TRBJ2-7	CASGLAVSYEQYF
TRBV24-1	TRBJ1-4	CATICLGRVNEKLFF
TRBV20-1	TRBJ2-5	CSASQAVASVETQYF
TRBV4-1	TRBJ1-4	CASSPPDRNEKLFF
TRBV12-3/TRBV12-4	TRBJ1-5	CASREGAGNQPQHF
TRBV12-3/TRBV12-4	TRBJ2-5	CASSAPGLGEWVQETQYF
TRBV24-1	TRBJ2-1	CATSEGQGLYNEQFF
TRBV5-1	TRBJ2-1	CASSFDSQSYNEQFF
TRBV19	TRBJ2-5	CASSINRGRGETQYF
TRBV20-1	TRBJ2-1	CSAEGSYNEQFF
TRBV4-2	TRBJ2-4	CASSQTRVAGYIQYF
TRBV28	TRBJ2-1	CATAGSYNEQFF
TRBV9	TRBJ2-1	CASSLLTGVAYNEQFF
TRBV12-3/TRBV12-4	TRBJ1-1	CASSFGTGTEAFF
TRBV9	TRBJ2-1	CASSAFSGRGGYNEQFF
TRBV5-1	TRBJ2-7	CASSFILAGGEQYF
TRBV3-1	TRBJ2-2	CASSQLDGSAGELFF
TRBV6-6	TRBJ2-5	CASSRLGNQETQYF
TRBV24-1	TRBJ2-2	CATSHGGNTGERFF
TRBV12-3/TRBV12-4	TRBJ2-2	CASSFVSGNTGELFF
TRBV11-2	TRBJ2-1	CASSFMAAGGHNEQFF
TRBV2	TRBJ2-3	CASSRASQETDTQYF